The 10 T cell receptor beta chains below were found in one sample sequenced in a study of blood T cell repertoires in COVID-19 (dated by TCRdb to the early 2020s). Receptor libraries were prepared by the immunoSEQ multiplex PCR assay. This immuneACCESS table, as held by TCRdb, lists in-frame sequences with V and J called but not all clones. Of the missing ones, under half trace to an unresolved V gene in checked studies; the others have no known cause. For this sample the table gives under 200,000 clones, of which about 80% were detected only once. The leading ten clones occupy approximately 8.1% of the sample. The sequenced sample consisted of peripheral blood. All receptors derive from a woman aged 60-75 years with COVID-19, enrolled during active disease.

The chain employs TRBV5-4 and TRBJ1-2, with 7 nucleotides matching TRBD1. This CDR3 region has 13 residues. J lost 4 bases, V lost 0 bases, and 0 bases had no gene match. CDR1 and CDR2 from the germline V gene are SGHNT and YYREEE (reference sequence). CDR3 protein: CASSLDRGYGYTF. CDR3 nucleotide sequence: TGTGCCAGCAGCTTGGACAGGGGCTATGGCTACACCTTC.

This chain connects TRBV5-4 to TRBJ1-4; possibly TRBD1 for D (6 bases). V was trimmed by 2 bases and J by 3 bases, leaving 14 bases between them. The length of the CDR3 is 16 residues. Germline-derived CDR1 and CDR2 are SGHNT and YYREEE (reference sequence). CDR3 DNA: TGTGCCAGCAGCTTAGGGGGGGCTCGGTCTAATGAAAAACTGTTTTTT. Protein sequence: CASSLGGARSNEKLFF.

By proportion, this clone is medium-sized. CDR3 region: CASSLGLQSYEQYF. The CDR3 bases are TGTGCCAGCAGTTTAGGGTTACAGAGCTACGAGCAGTACTTC. The V call is TRBV28, the J call TRBJ2-7, with no clear D. The CDR3 has 14 amino acids. Germline V gives CDR1 MDHEN, CDR2 SYDVKM. Trimming removed 2 bases from V and 3 bases from J, with 11 bases in between.

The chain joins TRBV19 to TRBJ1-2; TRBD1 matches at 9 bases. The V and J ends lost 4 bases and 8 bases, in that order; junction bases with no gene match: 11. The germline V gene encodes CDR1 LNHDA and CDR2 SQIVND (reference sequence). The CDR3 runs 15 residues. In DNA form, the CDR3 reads TGTGCCAGTAGTACCATCGGACAGGGGATGTGGGGCTACACCTTC. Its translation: CASSTIGQGMWGYTF.

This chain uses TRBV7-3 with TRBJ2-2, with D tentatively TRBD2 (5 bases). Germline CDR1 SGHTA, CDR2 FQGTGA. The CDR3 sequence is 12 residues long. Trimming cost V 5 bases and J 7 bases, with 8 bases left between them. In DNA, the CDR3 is TGTGCCAGCAGCCGGGATGACGGGGAGCTGTTTTTT. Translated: CASSRDDGELFF. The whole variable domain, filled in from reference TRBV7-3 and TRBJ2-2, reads GAGVSQTPSNKVTEKGKYVELRCDPISGHTALYWYRQSLGQGPEFLIYFQGTGAADDSGLPNDRFFAVRPEGSVSTLKIQRTERGDSAVYLCASSRDDGELFFGEGSRLTVL.

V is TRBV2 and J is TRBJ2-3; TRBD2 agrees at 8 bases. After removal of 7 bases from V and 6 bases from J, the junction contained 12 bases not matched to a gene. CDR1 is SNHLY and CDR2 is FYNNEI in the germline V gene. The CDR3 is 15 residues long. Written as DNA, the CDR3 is TGTGCCAGCACCCGGCTAACGGGGGGGTACGATACGCAGTATTTT. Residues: CASTRLTGGYDTQYF.

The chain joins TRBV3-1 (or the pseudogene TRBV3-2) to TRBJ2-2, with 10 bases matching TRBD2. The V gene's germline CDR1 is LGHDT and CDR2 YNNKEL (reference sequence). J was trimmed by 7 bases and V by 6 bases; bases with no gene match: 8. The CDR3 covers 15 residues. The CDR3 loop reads CASRPSGSEGGELFF. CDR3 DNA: TGTGCCAGCAGGCCTAGCGGGAGCGAGGGCGGGGAGCTGTTTTTT.

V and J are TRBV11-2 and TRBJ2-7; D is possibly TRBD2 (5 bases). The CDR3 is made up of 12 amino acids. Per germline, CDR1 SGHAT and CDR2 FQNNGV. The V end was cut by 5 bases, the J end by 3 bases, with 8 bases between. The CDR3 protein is CASSKGDYEQYF. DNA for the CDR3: TGTGCCAGCAGCAAGGGAGACTACGAGCAGTACTTC.

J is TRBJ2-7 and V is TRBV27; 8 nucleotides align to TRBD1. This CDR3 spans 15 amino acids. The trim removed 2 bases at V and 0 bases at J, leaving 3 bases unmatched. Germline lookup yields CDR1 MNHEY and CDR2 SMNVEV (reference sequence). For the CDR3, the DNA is TGTGCCAGCAGTTTACGCAGGGGGCTCTCCTACGAGCAGTACTTC. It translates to CASSLRRGLSYEQYF.

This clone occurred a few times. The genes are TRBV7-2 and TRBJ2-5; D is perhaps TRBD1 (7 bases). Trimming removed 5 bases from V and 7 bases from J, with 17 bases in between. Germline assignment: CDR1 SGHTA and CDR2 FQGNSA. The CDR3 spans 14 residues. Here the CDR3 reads CASSLLTQGGTQYF. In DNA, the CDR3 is TGTGCCAGCAGCCTCTTGACCCAGGGGGGGACCCAGTACTTC.